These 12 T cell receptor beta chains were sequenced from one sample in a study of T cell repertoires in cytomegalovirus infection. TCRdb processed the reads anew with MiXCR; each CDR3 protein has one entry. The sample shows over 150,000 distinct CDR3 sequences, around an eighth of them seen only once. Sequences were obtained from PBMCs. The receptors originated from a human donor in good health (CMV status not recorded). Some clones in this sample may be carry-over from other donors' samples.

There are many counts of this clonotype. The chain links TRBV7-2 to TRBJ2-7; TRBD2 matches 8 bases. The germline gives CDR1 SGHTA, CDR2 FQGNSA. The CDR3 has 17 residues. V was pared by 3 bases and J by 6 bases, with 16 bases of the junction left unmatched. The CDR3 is CASSFGGVGRVSGEQYF. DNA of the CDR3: TGTGCCAGCAGCTTCGGGGGGGTTGGAAGGGTATCGGGCGAGCAGTACTTC.

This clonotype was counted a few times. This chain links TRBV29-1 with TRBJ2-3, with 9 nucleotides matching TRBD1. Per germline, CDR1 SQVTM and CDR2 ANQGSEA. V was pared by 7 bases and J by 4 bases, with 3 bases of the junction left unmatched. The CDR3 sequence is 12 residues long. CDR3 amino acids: CSGGQGPDTQYF. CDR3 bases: TGCAGCGGGGGACAGGGTCCAGATACGCAGTATTTT.

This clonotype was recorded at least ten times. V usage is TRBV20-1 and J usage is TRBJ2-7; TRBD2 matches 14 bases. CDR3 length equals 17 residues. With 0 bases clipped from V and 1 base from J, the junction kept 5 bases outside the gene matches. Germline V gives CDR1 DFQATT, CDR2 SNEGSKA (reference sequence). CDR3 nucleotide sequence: TGCAGTGCTAGAGATCACAGGACTAGCGGGAGGTCCTACGAGCAGTACTTC. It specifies CSARDHRTSGRSYEQYF.

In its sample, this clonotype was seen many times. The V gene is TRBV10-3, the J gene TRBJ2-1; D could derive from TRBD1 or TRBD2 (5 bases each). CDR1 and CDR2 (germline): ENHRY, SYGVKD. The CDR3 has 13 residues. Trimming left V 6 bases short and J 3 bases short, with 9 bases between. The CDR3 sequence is CAIRGVDYNEQFF. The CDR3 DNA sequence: TGTGCCATCAGGGGGGTCGACTACAATGAGCAGTTCTTC.

In DNA, the CDR3 is TGTGCCAGCAGTAACGGGGATCCCGTCGCAACTAATGAAAAACTGTTTTTT. The encoded protein is CASSNGDPVATNEKLFF. The rearrangement joins TRBV12-3 or TRBV12-4 to TRBJ1-4, with D unresolved. CDR3 size: 17 residues. The V gene lost 5 bases and the J gene lost 0 bases, with 16 bases spanning the gap.

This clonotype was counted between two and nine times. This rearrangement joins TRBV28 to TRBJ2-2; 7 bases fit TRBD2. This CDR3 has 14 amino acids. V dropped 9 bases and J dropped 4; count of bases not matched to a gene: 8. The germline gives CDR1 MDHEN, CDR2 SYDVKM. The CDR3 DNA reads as TGTGCCAGTGGGCGGGGGTCGGGCACCGGGGAGCTGTTTTTT. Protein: CASGRGSGTGELFF.

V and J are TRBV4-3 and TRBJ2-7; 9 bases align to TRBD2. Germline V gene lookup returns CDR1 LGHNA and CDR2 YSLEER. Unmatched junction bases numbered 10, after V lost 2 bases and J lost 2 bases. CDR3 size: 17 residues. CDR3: CASSQTRLAARAYEQYF. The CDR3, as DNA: TGCGCCAGCAGCCAAACCCGACTAGCGGCGAGGGCCTACGAGCAGTACTTC.

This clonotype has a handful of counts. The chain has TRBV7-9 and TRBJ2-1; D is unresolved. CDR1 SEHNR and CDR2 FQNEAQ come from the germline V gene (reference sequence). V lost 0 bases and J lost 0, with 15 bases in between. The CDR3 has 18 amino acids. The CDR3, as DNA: TGTGCCAGCAGCTTAGCGCTATCACCCCCGAGCTCCTACAATGAGCAGTTCTTC. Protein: CASSLALSPPSSYNEQFF. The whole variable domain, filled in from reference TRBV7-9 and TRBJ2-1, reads DTGVSQNPRHKITKRGQNVTFRCDPISEHNRLYWYRQTLGQGPEFLTYFQNEAQLEKSRLLSDRFSAERPKGSFSTLEIQRTEQGDSAMYLCASSLALSPPSSYNEQFFGPGTRLTVL.

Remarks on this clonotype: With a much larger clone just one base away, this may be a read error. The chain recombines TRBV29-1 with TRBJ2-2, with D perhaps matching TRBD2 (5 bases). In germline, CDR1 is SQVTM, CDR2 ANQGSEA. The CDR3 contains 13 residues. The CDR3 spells CSVEKRNTGEPFF. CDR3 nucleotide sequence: TGCAGCGTTGAAAAACGGAACACCGGGGAGCCGTTTTTT.

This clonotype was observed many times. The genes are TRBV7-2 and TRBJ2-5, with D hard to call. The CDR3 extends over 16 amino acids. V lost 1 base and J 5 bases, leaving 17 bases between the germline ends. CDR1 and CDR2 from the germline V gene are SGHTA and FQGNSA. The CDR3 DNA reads TGTGCCAGCAGCTTAGAGTGGCGCCCGTCCGCGGAGACCCAGTACTTC. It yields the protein CASSLEWRPSAETQYF.

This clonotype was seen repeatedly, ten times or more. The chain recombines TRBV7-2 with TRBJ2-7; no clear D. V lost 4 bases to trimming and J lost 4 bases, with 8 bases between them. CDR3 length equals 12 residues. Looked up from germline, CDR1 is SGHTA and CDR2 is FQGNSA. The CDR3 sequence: CASSSRLYEQYF. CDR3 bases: TGTGCCAGCAGCTCGAGGTTGTACGAGCAGTACTTC.

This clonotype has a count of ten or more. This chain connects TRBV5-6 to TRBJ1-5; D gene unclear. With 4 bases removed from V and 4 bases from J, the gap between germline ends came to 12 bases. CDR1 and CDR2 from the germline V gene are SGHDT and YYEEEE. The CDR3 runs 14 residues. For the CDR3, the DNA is TGTGCCAGCAGCCCTGGACCGCTTAATCAGCCCCAGCATTTT. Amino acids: CASSPGPLNQPQHF.